Following are 30 T cell receptor beta chains from one sample sequenced in a study of shared clonotypes between healthy human individuals. Assay used: immunoSEQ multiplex PCR; TCRdb lists only in-frame clones, some missing. The repertoire holds over 700,000 clones, about two thirds seen once, with under 2% in the top ten. What was sequenced was memory CD4+ T cells sorted from blood. Subset specified: CD45RA-negative fraction. The receptors originated from a woman in her thirties in good health.

V is TRBV28 and J is TRBJ2-7; perhaps TRBD2 as D (5 bases). CDR3 length equals 15 residues. Trimming left V 6 bases short and J 4 bases short, with 19 bases between. Germline V lookup: CDR1 MDHEN, CDR2 SYDVKM. The CDR3 protein is CASSSINGGTYEQYF. The DNA of the CDR3 is TGTGCCAGCAGCTCAATTAACGGAGGAACTTACGAGCAGTACTTC. Full variable domain (remainder filled in from reference TRBV28 and TRBJ2-7): DVKVTQSSRYLVKRTGEKVFLECVQDMDHENMFWYRQDPGLGLRLIYFSYDVKMKEKGDIPEGYSVSREKKERFSLILESASTNQTSMYLCASSSINGGTYEQYFGPGTRLTVT.

This clone was counted a few times. CDR3 sequence (DNA): TGTGCCAGCAGCGTCGGACAGGGGGCGTTTGCTGGAAACACCATATATTTT. Translated, it gives CASSVGQGAFAGNTIYF. J is TRBJ1-3 and V is TRBV9; 11 bases fit TRBD1. J was trimmed by 2 bases and V by 2 bases; bases with no gene match: 6. The CDR3 sequence is 17 residues long. The germline V gene encodes CDR1 SGDLS and CDR2 YYNGEE. Full variable domain (rest looked up from reference TRBV9 and TRBJ1-3): DSGVTQTPKHLITATGQRVTLRCSPRSGDLSVYWYQQSLDQGLQFLIQYYNGEERAKGNILERFSAQQFPDLHSELNLSSLELGDSALYFCASSVGQGAFAGNTIYFGEGSWLTVV.

The V and J genes are TRBV27 and TRBJ1-3; D unresolved. The CDR3 sequence is 15 residues long. Between the trimmed V and J ends, which lost 6 bases and 1 base, there was a span of 13 bases. Germline loops: CDR1 MNHEY, CDR2 SMNVEV (reference sequence). CDR3 sequence: CASSTTRGSGNTIYF. The CDR3 DNA is TGTGCCAGCAGCACCACACGGGGATCTGGAAACACCATATATTTT.

Remarks on this clone: At the DNA level, this CDR3 is encoded by other sequences in the same sample as well. The chain uses TRBV7-6 and TRBJ1-3; D remains ambiguous. Per germline, CDR1 SGHVS and CDR2 FNYEAQ. V was trimmed by 5 bases and J by 0 bases, leaving 8 bases between them. The CDR3 runs to 14 residues. Here the CDR3 reads CASSPYISGNTIYF. The CDR3 DNA reads TGTGCCAGCAGCCCTTACATCTCTGGAAACACCATATATTTT.

This clone was recorded a few times. At one end, the junction sequence differs from germline, possibly due to a read error. This chain joins TRBV29-1 and TRBJ1-2; D is possibly TRBD1 (6 bases). Germline CDR1 SQVTM, CDR2 ANQGSEA. The CDR3 totals 14 residues. CDR3 DNA sequence: TGCAGCGTAGAAGAACCAGGGGTACCCTATGGCTACACCTTC. Its translation is CSVEEPGVPYGYTF. The full variable domain, in which reference TRBV29-1 and TRBJ1-2 provide the parts outside the CDR3, is SAVISQKPSRDICQRGTSLTIQCQVDSQVTMMFWYRQQPGQSLTLIATANQGSEATYESGFVIDKFPISRPNLTFSTLTVSNMSPEDSSIYLCSVEEPGVPYGYTFGSGTRLTVV.

The CDR3 loop is CASSLSGLEVTEAFF. Written as DNA, the CDR3 is TGTGCCAGCAGCTTATCCGGGCTAGAGGTCACTGAAGCTTTCTTT. V gene TRBV13 combines with J gene TRBJ1-1, with D unresolved. V was cut by 2 bases and J by 4 bases, with 14 bases left in between. CDR3 length equals 15 residues. Germline V CDR1 and CDR2: PRHDT, FYEKMQ (reference sequence).

This chain joins TRBV7-9 and TRBJ2-3; D uncertain. V lost 5 bases to trimming and J lost 3 bases, with 15 bases between them. The CDR3 is 15 residues long. Germline lookup yields CDR1 SEHNR and CDR2 FQNEAQ (reference sequence). The chain's CDR3 is CASSPRTESTDTQYF. Here the CDR3 DNA reads TGTGCCAGCAGCCCCCGGACGGAGTCTACAGATACGCAGTATTTT. Drawing the rest from reference TRBV7-9 and TRBJ2-3, the complete variable domain is DTGVSQNPRHKITKRGQNVTFRCDPISEHNRLYWYRQTLGQGPEFLTYFQNEAQLEKSRLLSDRFSAERPKGSFSTLEIQRTEQGDSAMYLCASSPRTESTDTQYFGPGTRLTVL.

V and J are TRBV5-1 and TRBJ2-1; D assignment may be TRBD1 or TRBD2 (5 bases each). In germline, CDR1 is SGHRS, CDR2 YFSETQ. The CDR3 sequence is 13 residues long. V was trimmed by 2 bases and J by 9 bases, leaving 12 bases between them. The CDR3 region is CASSFSTGPEQFF. In DNA form, the CDR3 reads TGCGCCAGCAGCTTTAGTACGGGACCTGAGCAGTTCTTC.

The chain joins TRBV27 to TRBJ2-5; no clear D. The last part of the DNA fits TRBJ2-7 better; the J call may be wrong. This CDR3 region has 14 residues. Germline V gene sequence: CDR1 MNHEY, CDR2 SMNVEV (reference sequence). The CDR3 DNA is TGTGCCAGCAGTTTAATGGACCCCCCCTACGAGCAGTACTTC. Translation: CASSLMDPPYEQYF.

This chain connects TRBV4-1 to TRBJ1-5; tentative D call: TRBD1 (6 bases). V was clipped by 5 bases and J by 2 bases, with 19 bases between them. Per the germline V gene, CDR1 is MGHRA and CDR2 is YSYEKL. The CDR3 extends over 17 amino acids. The CDR3 here is CASSTKAGAWGNQPQHF. In DNA, the CDR3 is TGCGCCAGCAGCACGAAGGCAGGGGCTTGGGGCAATCAGCCCCAGCATTTT.

This rearrangement joins TRBV2 to TRBJ2-7; 7 nucleotides align to TRBD1. The CDR3 consists of 14 residues. Germline CDR1 SNHLY, CDR2 FYNNEI. After removal of 6 bases from V and 2 bases from J, the junction contained 7 bases not matched to a gene. This chain's CDR3 is CASSPGTATYEQYF. CDR3 nucleotides: TGTGCCAGCAGCCCCGGGACAGCCACCTACGAGCAGTACTTC.

This clone was picked up one time. The genes are TRBV5-1 and TRBJ1-2, with D maybe TRBD1 (5 bases). Looked up from germline, CDR1 is SGHRS and CDR2 is YFSETQ. This CDR3 contains 14 residues. V was cut by 5 bases and J by 8 bases, with 19 bases left in between. DNA of the CDR3: TGCGCCAGCAGACAAGGGACCGAGGGTGTGGGCTACACCTTC. Translation gives CASRQGTEGVGYTF.

The CDR3 DNA reads TGTGCCAGCAGCTTAGGGGACAATGGCTACACCTTC. This sequence encodes CASSLGDNGYTF. The V gene is TRBV7-9, the J gene TRBJ1-2; D might be TRBD1 (6 bases). Germline V gene data show CDR1 as SEHNR and CDR2 as FQNEAQ (reference sequence). V lost 1 base and J 6 bases, leaving 6 bases between the germline ends. The CDR3 has 12 amino acids.

The V gene is TRBV10-2, the J gene TRBJ2-7; TRBD2 might be the D (6 bases). The V and J ends lost 6 bases and 4 bases respectively, with 16 bases between them. Germline CDR1 reads WSHSY; CDR2 reads SAAADI. This CDR3 contains 14 residues. CDR3 bases: TGCGCCAGCAGCGCGGTGACTAGTGGGTACGAGCAGTACTTC. Translating gives CASSAVTSGYEQYF.

The V gene is TRBV28, the J gene TRBJ1-5; TRBD1 aligns across 10 bases. The V and J ends lost 7 bases and 7 bases, in that order; junction bases with no gene match: 7. Germline V CDR1 and CDR2: MDHEN, SYDVKM. The CDR3 loop spans 14 amino acids. The CDR3 loop is CASIRQGASQPQHF. The DNA for the CDR3 is TGTGCCAGCATACGACAGGGGGCGAGCCAGCCCCAGCATTTT. Based on the CDR3 plus reference TRBV28 and TRBJ1-5, the full variable domain is DVKVTQSSRYLVKRTGEKVFLECVQDMDHENMFWYRQDPGLGLRLIYFSYDVKMKEKGDIPEGYSVSREKKERFSLILESASTNQTSMYLCASIRQGASQPQHFGDGTRLSIL.

The V and J genes are TRBV29-1 and TRBJ1-5; 7 nucleotides match TRBD1. Germline trimming cut 6 bases from V and 7 bases from J; bases unmatched to any gene: 12. The CDR3 sequence is 14 residues long. In germline, CDR1 is SQVTM, CDR2 ANQGSEA. CDR3 sequence: CSVAGTDGRQPQHF. In DNA form, the CDR3 reads TGCAGCGTAGCCGGGACAGACGGTCGGCAGCCCCAGCATTTT.

The chain is built from TRBV19 and TRBJ1-1, with TRBD1 matching 8 bases. V was clipped by 10 bases and J by 0 bases; unmatched bases: 4. This CDR3 is built from 13 residues. Germline CDR1 and CDR2: LNHDA and SQIVND (reference sequence). As DNA, the CDR3 is TGTGCCACCACGGGACAGGTGAACACTGAAGCTTTCTTT. The encoded protein is CATTGQVNTEAFF.

The chain joins TRBV10-3 to TRBJ1-4, with 9 bases identical to TRBD1. The V gene end was trimmed by 3 bases and the J gene end by 4 bases; junction bases not matched to a gene: 3. The CDR3 spans 15 residues. CDR1 ENHRY and CDR2 SYGVKD come from the germline V gene. The CDR3: CAISDPGQGNEKLFF. The CDR3 DNA sequence: TGTGCCATCAGTGATCCGGGACAGGGTAATGAAAAACTGTTTTTT.

This chain connects TRBV13 to TRBJ2-5, with TRBD2 matching 7 bases. Trimming removed 5 bases from V and 0 bases from J; junction bases left unmatched: 6. The CDR3 loop spans 15 amino acids. Germline V gene sequence: CDR1 PRHDT, CDR2 FYEKMQ (reference sequence). The CDR3 nucleotides are TGTGCCAGCAGCCAGGCAGGGACTAACCAAGAGACCCAGTACTTC. Amino acids: CASSQAGTNQETQYF. Based on the CDR3 plus reference TRBV13 and TRBJ2-5, the full variable domain is AAGVIQSPRHLIKEKRETATLKCYPIPRHDTVYWYQQGPGQDPQFLISFYEKMQSDKGSIPDRFSAQQFSDYHSELNMSSLELGDSALYFCASSQAGTNQETQYFGPGTRLLVL.

The genes are TRBV6-1 and TRBJ2-7; 7 nucleotides align to TRBD2. Losses at the gene ends were 10 bases for V and 3 bases for J; bases not matched to a gene: 15. This CDR3 has 15 amino acids. Germline assignment: CDR1 MNHNS and CDR2 SASEGT. In DNA form, the CDR3 reads TGTGCCACCCCAAAAAAGGGGAGCGGGAACTACGAGCAGTACTTC. This translates into CATPKKGSGNYEQYF.

V and J are TRBV28 and TRBJ1-2; D ambiguous. CDR3 length: 13 amino acids. Germline V gene data show CDR1 as MDHEN and CDR2 as SYDVKM. The germline V and J ends were trimmed by 8 bases and 4 bases, with 14 bases remaining between them. The CDR3: CASAPHEIYGYTF. CDR3 coding DNA: TGTGCCAGCGCTCCCCATGAGATCTATGGCTACACCTTC.

This sequence joins TRBV4-1 and TRBJ2-7; D remains unclear. Germline values: CDR1 MGHRA, CDR2 YSYEKL. This CDR3 has 16 residues. V was cut by 2 bases and J by 0 bases, with 14 bases left in between. Here the CDR3 DNA reads TGCGCCAGCAGCCAAACGAATGACATATCCTCCTACGAGCAGTACTTC. Its translation: CASSQTNDISSYEQYF.

V gene TRBV27 combines with J gene TRBJ1-5; maybe TRBD1 (6 bases). CDR3 length equals 15 residues. The V and J ends lost 9 bases and 0 bases respectively, with 15 bases between them. CDR1 MNHEY and CDR2 SMNVEV come from the germline V gene (reference sequence). DNA of the CDR3: TGTGCCAGTAGTAATACAGGGTATAGCAATCAGCCCCAGCATTTT. As protein: CASSNTGYSNQPQHF.

The V and J genes are TRBV7-2 and TRBJ2-1, with D possibly TRBD2 on 6 matching bases. The CDR3 is made up of 15 amino acids. CDR1 SGHTA and CDR2 FQGNSA come from the germline V gene. Trimming took 1 base from V and 2 from J, leaving 9 bases between them. The CDR3 DNA sequence: TGTGCCAGCAGCTTAGGGCCGGGAGCCTACAATGAGCAGTTCTTC. Its translation is CASSLGPGAYNEQFF.

The chain carries TRBV19 and TRBJ1-5; TRBD1 matches at 8 bases. CDR1 is LNHDA, CDR2 SQIVND, per germline (reference sequence). CDR3 length equals 17 residues. Trimming took 6 bases from V and 1 from J; bases not matched to a gene: 11. CDR3 nucleotide sequence: TGTGCCAGTAGCGACTCGGACAGGGCGCGAAGCAATCAGCCCCAGCATTTT. This gives the protein CASSDSDRARSNQPQHF.

The rearrangement links TRBV11-2 to TRBJ2-1; 12 bases fit TRBD2. The J segment lost 5 bases and the V segment lost 3 bases, leaving 11 bases of the junction unmatched. This CDR3 comprises 18 residues. Per germline, CDR1 SGHAT and CDR2 FQNNGV. CDR3 sequence reads: CASSLARVTSGRNNEQFF. The CDR3 DNA sequence: TGTGCCAGCAGCTTGGCCCGGGTTACTAGCGGGAGGAACAATGAGCAGTTCTTC.

The chain combines TRBV4-1 with TRBJ1-4, with D possibly TRBD1 on 6 matching bases. In germline, CDR1 is MGHRA, CDR2 YSYEKL. The germline V and J ends were trimmed by 4 bases and 7 bases, with 16 bases remaining between them. The CDR3 runs 15 residues. The CDR3 sequence: CASSRSFGGGEKLFF. CDR3 coding DNA: TGCGCCAGCAGCCGGTCATTCGGGGGCGGTGAAAAACTGTTTTTT.

Concerning this clone itself: The sample contains more than one DNA sequence encoding this CDR3. The DNA for the CDR3 is TGTGCCAGCAGCTCGACCCACGAGCAGTACTTC. Encoded protein: CASSSTHEQYF. V usage is TRBV5-4 and J usage is TRBJ2-7, with no clear D. V was pared by 3 bases and J by 5 bases, with 6 bases between. Germline V lookup: CDR1 SGHNT, CDR2 YYREEE (reference sequence). The CDR3 length is 11 residues.

The chain uses TRBV2 and TRBJ2-5, with TRBD2 as a possible D gene (6 bases). V was clipped by 3 bases and J by 5 bases, with 16 bases between them. This CDR3 is built from 15 residues. From germline, CDR1 is SNHLY and CDR2 FYNNEI. The CDR3 loop is CASSEAGIIEETQYF. The CDR3 DNA follows: TGTGCCAGCAGTGAGGCGGGGATTATCGAGGAGACCCAGTACTTC.

This chain uses TRBV27 with TRBJ2-1, with 12 bases identical to TRBD2. From germline, CDR1 is MNHEY and CDR2 SMNVEV (reference sequence). This CDR3 region has 17 residues. V was pared by 3 bases and J by 0 bases, with 3 bases of the junction left unmatched. The CDR3: CASSFPGLAGSYNEQFF. CDR3 DNA: TGTGCCAGCAGTTTTCCGGGACTAGCGGGCTCCTACAATGAGCAGTTCTTC.